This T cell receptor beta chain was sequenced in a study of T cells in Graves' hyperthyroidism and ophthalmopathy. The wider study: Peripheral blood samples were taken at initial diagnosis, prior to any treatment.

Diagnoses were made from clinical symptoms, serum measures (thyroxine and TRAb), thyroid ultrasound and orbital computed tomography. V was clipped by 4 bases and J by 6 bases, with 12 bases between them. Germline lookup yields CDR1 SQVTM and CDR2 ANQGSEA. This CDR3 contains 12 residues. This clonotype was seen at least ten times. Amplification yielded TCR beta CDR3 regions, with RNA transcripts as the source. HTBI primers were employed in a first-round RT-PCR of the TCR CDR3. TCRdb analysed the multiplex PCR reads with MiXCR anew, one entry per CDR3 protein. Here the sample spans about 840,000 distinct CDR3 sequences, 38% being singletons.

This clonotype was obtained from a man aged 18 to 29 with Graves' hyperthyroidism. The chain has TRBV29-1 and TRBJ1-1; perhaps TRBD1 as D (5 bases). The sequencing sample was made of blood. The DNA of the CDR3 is TGCAGCGTTGTTGGTGGGGGAGCTGAAGCTTTCTTT. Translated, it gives CSVVGGGAEAFF.